These 19 T cell receptor beta chains originate from one sample sequenced in a study of blood T cell repertoires in COVID-19. This table comes from immunoSEQ multiplex PCR, and its TCRdb copy is limited to in-frame clones, with some not included. The sample lists about 210,000 clones, roughly 86% seen once, with roughly 5.9% in the top ten. Material: PBMCs or T cells enriched from blood (not recorded which). All receptors come from a man aged 40-55 years with acute COVID-19.

This clone was seen a single time. The chain links TRBV15 to TRBJ2-3; 10 bases line up with TRBD1. Germline values: CDR1 LNHNV, CDR2 YYDKDF (reference sequence). V was pared by 5 bases and J by 10 bases, with 6 bases of the junction left unmatched. The CDR3 runs to 13 residues. The chain's CDR3 is CATSGPGTGAQYF. The CDR3 region has the DNA TGTGCCACCAGCGGCCCTGGGACAGGGGCGCAGTATTTT. The whole variable domain, remainder taken from reference TRBV15 and TRBJ2-3, is DAMVIQNPRYQVTQFGKPVTLSCSQTLNHNVMYWYQQKSSQAPKLLFHYYDKDFNNEADTPDNFQSRRPNTSFCFLDIRSPGLGDTAMYLCATSGPGTGAQYFGPGTRLTVL.

The chain is built from TRBV28 and TRBJ2-7, with D perhaps TRBD2 (5 bases). CDR1 and CDR2 (germline): MDHEN, SYDVKM. The CDR3 totals 15 residues. Trimming stripped 6 bases from V and 4 bases from J, with 19 bases between. This chain's CDR3 is CASSPSGLREYEQYF. CDR3 sequence (DNA): TGTGCCAGCAGCCCAAGCGGTTTAAGAGAATACGAGCAGTACTTC.

This clone was seen only a few times. The chain combines TRBV4-1 with TRBJ2-2; tentatively, D is TRBD2 (6 bases). CDR1 is MGHRA, CDR2 YSYEKL, per germline. The CDR3 loop spans 14 amino acids. Trimming took 4 bases from V and 7 from J, leaving 13 bases between them. CDR3 in amino acids: CASSPIGSRGELFF. The CDR3 nucleotides read TGCGCCAGCAGCCCTATCGGGAGTCGCGGGGAGCTGTTTTTT.

The V gene is TRBV19, the J gene TRBJ1-2, with 10 bases matching TRBD1. Per germline, CDR1 LNHDA and CDR2 SQIVND (reference sequence). This CDR3 spans 13 amino acids. With 3 bases clipped from V and 11 bases from J, the junction kept 6 bases outside the gene matches. The CDR3 loop is CASSIGDRGDYTF. The DNA of the CDR3 is TGTGCCAGTAGTATCGGGGACAGGGGAGATTACACCTTC.

The J gene is TRBJ1-5, the V gene TRBV18, with 11 positions matching TRBD1. The CDR3 has 16 amino acids. CDR1 and CDR2 (germline): KGHSH, LQKENI. V was clipped by 2 bases and J by 5 bases; unmatched bases: 5. CDR3 residues: CASSPGTGGVDQPQHF. For the CDR3, the DNA is TGTGCCAGCTCACCAGGGACAGGGGGTGTCGATCAGCCCCAGCATTTT.

The table lists this clone with a few counts. In DNA form, the CDR3 reads TGTGCCAGCAGCGTAGACGTCTCCGGTCAGCCCCAGCATTTT. This translates into CASSVDVSGQPQHF. The rearrangement joins TRBV9 to TRBJ1-5, with unresolved D. The V end was cut by 0 bases, the J end by 6 bases, with 10 bases between. CDR3 size: 14 residues. The germline CDR1 and CDR2 sequences are SGDLS and YYNGEE.

The CDR3 DNA follows: TGTGCCAGCAGTCTAGGACTAGCGGGAGCGAGCACGCAGTATTTT. Translating gives CASSLGLAGASTQYF. The rearrangement links TRBV28 to TRBJ2-3; TRBD2 agrees at 13 bases. The J segment lost 9 bases and the V segment lost 5 bases, leaving 8 bases of the junction unmatched. The CDR3 spans 15 residues. CDR1 is MDHEN and CDR2 is SYDVKM in the germline V gene.

This rearrangement joins TRBV27 to TRBJ2-7; 8 positions match TRBD2. With V trimmed by 0 bases and J by 7 bases, 8 bases remained unmatched. CDR3 size: 15 residues. Germline V gives CDR1 MNHEY, CDR2 SMNVEV (reference sequence). CDR3 bases: TGTGCCAGCAGTTTATCCTCGGGAGGGGGGCGTGAGCAGTACTTC. Its protein product is CASSLSSGGGREQYF.

This chain joins TRBV6-6 and TRBJ1-2; D is unclear. Trimming took off 6 bases at V and 10 bases at J, with 18 bases between the two ends. The CDR3 runs to 13 residues. Germline values: CDR1 MNHNY, CDR2 SVGAGI (reference sequence). The CDR3 spells CASRVSPGPIYTF. CDR3 nucleotides: TGTGCCAGCAGAGTGTCCCCAGGCCCAATCTACACCTTC.

The chain joins TRBV5-8 to TRBJ2-2, with 11 nucleotides matching TRBD2. The CDR3 contains 19 residues. Per the germline V gene, CDR1 is SGHTS and CDR2 is YDEGEE. V was pared by 5 bases and J by 5 bases, with 17 bases of the junction left unmatched. The CDR3: CASRIPGLAVSGATGELFF. CDR3 sequence (DNA): TGTGCCAGCAGGATTCCGGGACTAGCGGTTTCTGGTGCGACCGGGGAGCTGTTTTTT.

This clone appeared a single time. The rearrangement links TRBV7-3 to TRBJ2-3; a weak D match, TRBD2 (6 bases). V was trimmed by 3 bases and J by 3 bases, leaving 10 bases between them. The V gene's germline CDR1 is SGHTA and CDR2 FQGTGA. CDR3 length equals 14 residues. The CDR3: CASSFGRGTDTQYF. As DNA, the CDR3 is TGTGCCAGCAGCTTCGGGCGGGGTACAGATACGCAGTATTTT.

V and J are TRBV7-9 and TRBJ1-1; weak D call: TRBD1 (6 bases). This CDR3 is 15 amino acids long. V lost 7 bases and J 1 base, leaving 16 bases between the germline ends. CDR1 is SEHNR and CDR2 is FQNEAQ in the germline V gene (reference sequence). Written as DNA, the CDR3 is TGTGCCAGCACCGGCGCGGGGGCATGGAACACTGAAGCTTTCTTT. It yields the protein CASTGAGAWNTEAFF.

In its sample, this clone was seen once. This sequence joins TRBV18 and TRBJ2-7; D perhaps matches TRBD1 (6 bases). Germline V gene sequence: CDR1 KGHSH, CDR2 LQKENI. The CDR3 sequence is 14 residues long. Deletions cut 3 bases from V and 0 bases from J, with 9 bases between. The CDR3 spells CASSPGQSSYEQYF. The CDR3 DNA reads as TGTGCCAGCTCACCTGGACAGTCCTCCTACGAGCAGTACTTC.

The chain has TRBV29-1 and TRBJ2-3; a possible D gene is TRBD1 (5 bases). Germline CDR1 and CDR2: SQVTM and ANQGSEA. V shed 7 bases and J shed 6 bases, with 14 bases lying between them. There are 12 residues in the CDR3. CDR3 coding DNA: TGCAGCGGGTCAGGTCCAGGGGATACGCAGTATTTT. This codes for CSGSGPGDTQYF.

This chain connects TRBV7-9 to TRBJ1-1; 9 nucleotides align to TRBD1. The CDR3 is made up of 16 amino acids. CDR1 SEHNR and CDR2 FQNEAQ come from the germline V gene (reference sequence). V shed 5 bases, J shed 8 bases, and the junction held 15 bases outside the gene matches. CDR3 nucleotides: TGTGCCAGCAGCGGAGACCGGGACAGGGTCGCCAAAGAAGCTTTCTTT. Its translation: CASSGDRDRVAKEAFF. The whole variable domain, remainder taken from reference TRBV7-9 and TRBJ1-1, is DTGVSQNPRHKITKRGQNVTFRCDPISEHNRLYWYRQTLGQGPEFLTYFQNEAQLEKSRLLSDRFSAERPKGSFSTLEIQRTEQGDSAMYLCASSGDRDRVAKEAFFGQGTRLTVV.

The chain links TRBV7-3 to TRBJ2-2; D might be TRBD2 (6 bases). Germline loops: CDR1 SGHTA, CDR2 FQGTGA. V gave up 5 bases and J gave up 2 bases, with 9 bases separating them. This CDR3 is 14 amino acids long. The CDR3 nucleotides read TGTGCCAGCAGCCCGGGGGTTAACACCGGGGAGCTGTTTTTT. Translated: CASSPGVNTGELFF. The complete variable domain, with remaining parts taken from reference TRBV7-3 and TRBJ2-2, reads GAGVSQTPSNKVTEKGKYVELRCDPISGHTALYWYRQSLGQGPEFLIYFQGTGAADDSGLPNDRFFAVRPEGSVSTLKIQRTERGDSAVYLCASSPGVNTGELFFGEGSRLTVL.

This chain joins TRBV19 and TRBJ1-5, with unresolved D. This CDR3 spans 15 amino acids. The ends were cut back, 7 bases at V and 2 bases at J, with 15 bases in the middle. CDR1 and CDR2 (germline): LNHDA, SQIVND (reference sequence). CDR3 DNA sequence: TGTGCCAGTAACTCGAGGAAAACCCGCAATCAGCCCCAGCATTTT. Protein: CASNSRKTRNQPQHF.

The chain joins TRBV18 to TRBJ2-2; the D gene is possibly TRBD1 (6 bases). CDR1 is KGHSH, CDR2 LQKENI, per germline. The CDR3 extends over 14 amino acids. Trimming stripped 5 bases from V and 6 bases from J, with 13 bases between. The DNA for the CDR3 is TGTGCCAGCTCATCAACAGGGCTATCCGGGGAGCTGTTTTTT. Protein: CASSSTGLSGELFF. Looking up the rest from reference TRBV18 and TRBJ2-2 gives the full variable domain: NAGVMQNPRHLVRRRGQEARLRCSPMKGHSHVYWYRQLPEEGLKFMVYLQKENIIDESGMPKERFSAEFPKEGPSILRIQQVVRGDSAAYFCASSSTGLSGELFFGEGSRLTVL.

The CDR3, as DNA: TGTGCCAGCAGCCCTTCGTATAGCAATCAGCCCCAGCATTTT. Amino acids: CASSPSYSNQPQHF. This chain joins TRBV27 and TRBJ1-5, with D uncertain. In germline, CDR1 is MNHEY, CDR2 SMNVEV (reference sequence). Trimming removed 6 bases at V and 0 bases at J, with 9 bases between. The CDR3 is 14 amino acids.